The 14 T cell receptor beta chains reported below all come from one sample, sequenced in a study of CD8 T cells in ankylosing spondylitis (dated by TCRdb to about 2017). Receptor libraries were prepared by 5' RACE. TCRdb shows the sequencer as Illumina HiSeq 2500. In-frame beta chains were kept once TCRdb had trimmed the public reads at Q25 with fastp and called clones with MiXCR. Rows matching on CDR3 protein sequence are summarized as one entry with the most common DNA and genes. In all, the sample holds around 53,000 distinct CDR3 sequences, and 6% to 7.5% of those were seen once. The ten biggest clones cover about 8.5% of the sample. The material sequenced was blood, either unsorted or a sorted T cell fraction (not recorded which). Source of these receptors: a female donor with ankylosing spondylitis or in good health (not recorded which).

This clonotype was recorded many times. The chain employs TRBV5-1 and TRBJ1-3; the D gene is possibly TRBD1 (6 bases). Germline CDR1 SGHRS, CDR2 YFSETQ. V was trimmed by 0 bases and J by 2 bases, leaving 12 bases between them. The CDR3 runs to 16 residues. CDR3 sequence: CASSLASGAAGNTIYF. The CDR3 coding sequence is TGCGCCAGCAGCTTGGCCTCGGGGGCCGCTGGAAACACCATATATTTT. Full variable domain (outside the CDR3, taken from reference TRBV5-1 and TRBJ1-3): KAGVTQTPRYLIKTRGQQVTLSCSPISGHRSVSWYQQTPGQGLQFLFEYFSETQRNKGNFPGRFSGRQFSNSRSEMNVSTLELGDSALYLCASSLASGAAGNTIYFGEGSWLTVV.

There are many counts of this clonotype. The chain carries TRBV28 and TRBJ1-4; D is perhaps TRBD1 (5 bases). Germline V CDR1 and CDR2: MDHEN, SYDVKM. This CDR3 spans 15 amino acids. Trimming left V 5 bases short and J 7 bases short, with 17 bases between. The CDR3 bases are TGTGCCAGCAGTCCAACGCCCGGGAGGGGTGAAAAACTGTTTTTT. It yields the protein CASSPTPGRGEKLFF.

This clonotype was found many times. J is TRBJ2-7 and V is TRBV25-1, with D maybe TRBD2 (5 bases). Germline CDR1 reads MGHDK; CDR2 reads SYGVNS. Trimming took off 5 bases at V and 3 bases at J, with 14 bases between the two ends. The length of the CDR3 is 14 residues. The CDR3: CASSSHLEGYEQYF. In DNA, the CDR3 is TGTGCCAGCAGTTCCCACCTCGAGGGCTACGAGCAGTACTTC.

This clonotype was observed many times. V and J are TRBV12-3 or TRBV12-4 and TRBJ1-2; D uncertain. The CDR3 sequence is 11 residues long. V dropped 4 bases and J dropped 8 bases, with 8 bases sitting between them. The CDR3 reads CASSSRFGYTF. CDR3 DNA: TGTGCCAGCAGTTCTAGGTTCGGCTACACCTTC.

This clonotype was picked up many times. The chain links TRBV6-2 or TRBV6-3 to TRBJ2-7, with a possible D match to TRBD1 (6 bases). The CDR3 covers 13 residues. Germline CDR1 is MNHEY and CDR2 is SVGEGT. The V and J ends lost 6 bases and 3 bases respectively, with 12 bases between them. The CDR3 DNA reads as TGTGCCAGCAGCCTCGGACAGTTCTACGAGCAGTACTTC. Translating it yields CASSLGQFYEQYF.

The table lists this clonotype with many counts. The V call is TRBV19, the J call TRBJ2-7; no definite D call. Germline V gene data show CDR1 as LNHDA and CDR2 as SQIVND (reference sequence). There are 13 residues in the CDR3. V was clipped by 4 bases and J by 0 bases, with 7 bases between them. In DNA, the CDR3 is TGTGCCAGTAGTAGGACGGCCTCCTACGAGCAGTACTTC. It encodes CASSRTASYEQYF.

This clonotype was seen at least ten times. The chain couples TRBV20-1 to TRBJ2-7; 9 bases align to TRBD1. Trimming at V came to 2 bases and at J to 2 bases, leaving 7 bases not matched to a gene. The CDR3 has 15 amino acids. Germline V gene data show CDR1 as DFQATT and CDR2 as SNEGSKA (reference sequence). CDR3 loop: CSARLRTGVPYEQYV. The CDR3 DNA sequence: TGCAGTGCTAGATTAAGGACAGGGGTCCCCTACGAGCAGTACGTC.

This clonotype was counted at least ten times. The chain has TRBV5-1 and TRBJ2-1; tentatively, D is TRBD2 (6 bases). Trimming removed 3 bases from V and 10 bases from J, with 20 bases in between. CDR1 and CDR2 (germline): SGHRS, YFSETQ. The CDR3 sequence is 15 residues long. The CDR3 region has the DNA TGCGCCAGCAGCTGGACTACCGGGCCAGACATAGAGCAGTTCTTC. It yields the protein CASSWTTGPDIEQFF.

Ten or more counts support this clonotype. The V gene is TRBV20-1, the J gene TRBJ1-5; possibly TRBD1 for D (5 bases). The CDR3 extends over 14 amino acids. Germline V lookup: CDR1 DFQATT, CDR2 SNEGSKA (reference sequence). Between the trimmed V and J ends, which lost 1 base and 4 bases, there was a span of 11 bases. The DNA of the CDR3 is TGCAGTGCTAGAGCATCCGGGGGGAATCAGCCCCAGCATTTT. Translation: CSARASGGNQPQHF.

Ten or more counts support this clonotype. The chain carries TRBV7-3 and TRBJ1-2, with no clear D. V lost 5 bases and J lost 10, with 14 bases in between. Germline loops: CDR1 SGHTA, CDR2 FQGTGA. The length of the CDR3 is 12 residues. In nucleotides, the CDR3 is TGTGCCAGCAGCCTCCCGACGGAGTTCTACACCTTC. As protein: CASSLPTEFYTF.

In this sample, this clonotype turned up many times. The chain is built from TRBV29-1 and TRBJ2-7; maybe TRBD2 (6 bases). V gave up 4 bases and J gave up 6 bases, with 16 bases separating them. The CDR3 is 13 amino acids. Germline CDR1 reads SQVTM; CDR2 reads ANQGSEA. CDR3 sequence (DNA): TGCAGCGTTGTTTCCCCCGGGGACTCCGAGCAGTACGTC. As protein: CSVVSPGDSEQYV.

The sample holds many counts of this clonotype. The chain links TRBV11-2 to TRBJ1-4; D gene unclear. CDR1 is SGHAT, CDR2 FQNNGV, per germline. This CDR3 contains 14 residues. Trimming pared 1 base from V and 3 bases from J, leaving 6 bases between. The DNA of the CDR3 is TGTGCCAGCAGCTTAGGACCGGCTAATGAAAAACTGTTTTTT. The encoded protein is CASSLGPANEKLFF.

There are many counts of this clonotype. V usage is TRBV12-3 or TRBV12-4 and J usage is TRBJ2-3; D unresolved. V lost 5 bases and J lost 2, with 11 bases in between. The CDR3 has 14 amino acids. The CDR3 sequence: CASSPVGVTDTQYF. In nucleotides, the CDR3 is TGTGCCAGCAGTCCTGTGGGCGTCACAGATACGCAGTATTTT.

Comments on this clonotype: A much larger clone sits a single nucleotide away, making a read error possible. The chain joins TRBV5-6 to TRBJ2-7; tentative D call: TRBD1 (6 bases). The V end was cut by 7 bases, the J end by 2 bases, with 19 bases between. Germline CDR1 is SGHDT and CDR2 is YYEEEE. This CDR3 region has 15 residues. Written as DNA, the CDR3 is TGTGCCAGCGGCCCCCGGGACATATCCACCTACGAGCAGTACTTC. It encodes CASGPRDISTYEQYF.